The source of this T cell receptor beta chain is a study of Ad26.COV2.S vaccination and SARS-CoV-2 variants. Study in general: Once or twice, 56 days apart, Ad26.COV2.S was delivered intramuscularly. Study observations and caveats: Substantial response breadth was reportedly seen for spike-specific CD8+ and CD4+ T cells after vaccination.

The method was immunoSEQ multiplex PCR; TCRdb's version includes in-frame clones alone and lacks a portion of them. This table has roughly 350,000 clones, about 88% appearing once. With respect to this clone: What it binds is not known.

Germline V lookup: CDR1 MNHEY, CDR2 SVGEGT. V trimming: 2 bases; J trimming: 0 bases; junction bases outside the gene matches: 8. This CDR3 is built from 18 residues. Described treatment: 19 received Ad26.COV2.S at low or high dose, single or two shots; about five received placebo; per-sample allocation not given. Vaccine and placebo recipients were sampled on day 63 after the first injection. Within Boston, the person who donated was an adult of 18-55 years. Immunization relied on an Ad26 vector, which expressed Wuhan-strain SARS-CoV-2 spike. This TCR was recovered from a person between 18 and 65 years old who received the Ad26.COV2.S COVID-19 vaccine or a placebo. The specimen comprised peripheral blood, sampled in a trial of Ad26.COV2.S vaccine versus placebo. The J gene is TRBJ2-3, the V gene TRBV6-2 or TRBV6-3, with TRBD2 identical over 10 bases. The CDR3 spells CASSYRASGGTSTDTQYF. CDR3 DNA: TGTGCCAGCAGTTACAGGGCTAGCGGGGGCACTAGCACAGATACGCAGTATTTT.